The rows below give T cell receptor beta chains drawn from one sample of a study of cytomegalovirus exposure and HLA in healthy donors. TCRdb's table, derived via immunoSEQ multiplex PCR, lists solely in-frame clones and lacks some. The sample includes over 150,000 clones, approximately 71% of them seen just once. Sequenced sample: PBMCs. Source of these receptors: a young woman in good health and CMV-seropositive. The CDR3 runs from the conserved cysteine through the conserved F or W. A D gene is named only where the DNA matches it firmly. A clone size is listed for some rows: how often the clone was seen (once, few, many), or a class if it is expanded.

abundance,len,j_gene,v_gene,d_gene,CDR3aa,CDR3nt
.,16,TRBJ2-1,TRBV7-9,TRBD2,CASSPTSGRFYNEQFF,TGTGCCAGCAGCCCGACTAGCGGGAGATTCTACAATGAGCAGTTCTTC
.,14,TRBJ1-2,TRBV27,TRBD1,CASSPNQGANGYTF,TGTGCCAGCAGCCCCAACCAGGGGGCCAATGGCTACACCTTC
.,20,TRBJ1-5,TRBV19,TRBD1,CASSIVRTGGTRRRYQPQHF,TGTGCCAGTAGTATAGTAAGGACAGGGGGCACTCGGAGGCGGTATCAGCCCCAGCATTTT
.,15,TRBJ2-1,TRBV27,TRBD1,CASSSTGGSYNEQFF,TGTGCCAGCAGCTCAACAGGGGGCTCCTACAATGAGCAGTTCTTC
.,15,TRBJ2-5,TRBV5-4,TRBD1,CASSLGTGKQETQYF,TGTGCCAGCAGCTTAGGGACAGGCAAACAAGAGACCCAGTACTTC
.,13,TRBJ2-5,TRBV7-2,.,CASSFAGAGTQYF,TGTGCCAGCAGCTTCGCGGGGGCGGGGACCCAGTACTTC
few,18,TRBJ2-3,TRBV7-2,TRBD2,CASSLAVSGGGFRDTQYF,TGTGCCAGCAGCTTAGCGGTTAGCGGGGGGGGGTTTAGAGATACGCAGTATTTT
.,18,TRBJ1-1,TRBV30,.,CACSTTGGGQGKNTEAFF,TGTGCCTGCTCCACTACCGGGGGGGGGCAGGGCAAGAACACTGAAGCTTTCTTT
.,12,TRBJ1-1,TRBV5-6,.,CASSFSDTEAFF,TGTGCCAGCAGTTTTTCAGACACTGAAGCTTTCTTT
few,15,TRBJ2-1,TRBV25-1,.,CASSEAGNNYNEQFF,TGTGCCAGCAGTGAGGCGGGAAACAACTACAATGAGCAGTTCTTC
.,14,TRBJ1-2,TRBV6-1,.,CASSEAAGVGGYTF,TGTGCCAGCAGTGAAGCAGCGGGGGTGGGTGGCTACACCTTC
.,18,TRBJ2-7,TRBV27,.,CASSAYSTETPSPYEQYF,TGTGCCAGCAGTGCTTACTCTACCGAGACTCCCTCCCCATACGAGCAGTACTTC
.,14,TRBJ2-1,TRBV5-1,.,CATMEGAPYNEQFF,TGCGCCACCATGGAAGGGGCCCCCTACAATGAGCAGTTCTTC
.,16,TRBJ2-1,TRBV5-1,TRBD2,CASSPRLGGDYNEQFF,TGCGCCAGCAGCCCCCGTCTGGGGGGGGACTACAATGAGCAGTTCTTC
.,11,TRBJ2-7,TRBV4-2,.,CASRKRYEQYF,TGTGCCAGCAGGAAGCGCTACGAGCAGTACTTC
.,14,TRBJ2-7,TRBV5-1,.,CASSLVQGVNEQYF,TGCGCCAGCAGCTTGGTACAGGGTGTTAACGAGCAGTACTTC
.,14,TRBJ2-7,TRBV29-1,.,CSVGQNHLSYEQYF,TGCAGCGTAGGACAGAACCACCTCTCCTACGAGCAGTACTTC
.,15,TRBJ2-1,TRBV19,TRBD2,CASSIVAGSANEQFF,TGTGCCAGTAGTATAGTAGCGGGGTCGGCCAATGAGCAGTTCTTC
.,13,TRBJ2-7,TRBV30,.,CACLPSYIYEQYF,TGTGCCTGCCTTCCTAGTTATATCTACGAGCAGTACTTC
.,15,TRBJ2-1,TRBV6-1,.,CASSFPGASVYEQFF,TGTGCCAGCAGTTTTCCAGGGGCCTCGGTGTATGAGCAGTTCTTC
.,15,TRBJ2-2,TRBV5-4,.,CASSLRGGWAGELFF,TGTGCCAGCAGCTTGCGTGGGGGGTGGGCCGGGGAGCTGTTTTTT
.,15,TRBJ1-3,TRBV30,TRBD1,CAWLNRGTSGNTIYF,TGTGCCTGGCTAAACAGGGGGACCTCTGGAAACACCATATATTTT
.,13,TRBJ2-7,TRBV5-1,TRBD1,CASSGTGRWEQYF,TGCGCCAGCAGCGGGACAGGGAGGTGGGAGCAGTACTTC
.,13,TRBJ1-1,TRBV28,.,CASNYGVNTEAFF,TGTGCCAGCAATTACGGGGTGAACACTGAAGCTTTCTTT
few,16,TRBJ2-1,TRBV9,.,CASSVEGGPTYNEQFF,TGTGCCAGCAGCGTAGAGGGGGGGCCCACCTACAATGAGCAGTTCTTC
.,14,TRBJ2-1,TRBV10-3,.,CASYPGDRYNEQFF,TGTGCCTCATATCCGGGAGACCGCTACAATGAGCAGTTCTTC
.,12,TRBJ1-2,TRBV5-6,TRBD1,CASSGQDYGYTF,TGTGCCAGCAGCGGACAGGATTATGGCTACACCTTC
.,15,TRBJ1-4,TRBV30,.,CAWRTQQGTNEKLFF,TGTGCCTGGAGGACCCAGCAGGGGACTAATGAAAAACTGTTTTTT
.,15,TRBJ1-1,TRBV10-2,.,CASSENFGGDTEAFF,TGCGCCAGCAGTGAGAACTTCGGGGGGGACACTGAAGCTTTCTTT
.,14,TRBJ1-5,TRBV5-4,.,CASSLGGVNQPQHF,TGTGCCAGCAGCTTAGGGGGAGTGAATCAGCCCCAGCATTTT
.,15,TRBJ2-1,TRBV6-5,.,CASSYRSQGQREQFF,TGTGCCAGCAGTTACAGGTCCCAGGGCCAACGGGAGCAGTTCTTC
once,16,TRBJ1-4,TRBV5-1,.,CASSLAQTGLNEKLFF,TGCGCCAGCAGCTTGGCACAGACAGGCCTTAATGAAAAACTGTTTTTT
.,13,TRBJ1-2,TRBV4-1,.,CASSQAEVGGYTF,TGCGCCAGCAGCCAAGCCGAGGTTGGTGGCTACACCTTC
.,16,TRBJ2-6,TRBV5-1,.,CASSARADSGANVLTF,TGCGCCAGCAGCGCCAGGGCCGACTCTGGGGCCAACGTCCTGACTTTC
.,13,TRBJ1-2,TRBV9,.,CASGEDPNYGYTF,TGTGCCAGCGGGGAGGATCCTAACTATGGCTACACCTTC
.,14,TRBJ2-7,TRBV11-2,.,CASSLAGTSYEQYF,TGTGCCAGCAGCTTAGCCGGGACATCCTACGAGCAGTACTTC
.,18,TRBJ2-1,TRBV6-7,TRBD2,CASAGGTSGRIPGDEQFF,TGTGCCAGCGCTGGTGGGACTAGCGGGAGGATCCCGGGCGATGAGCAGTTCTTC
.,16,TRBJ2-1,TRBV9,TRBD2,CASTRLAGSSYNEQFF,TGTGCCAGCACCCGACTAGCGGGATCCTCCTACAATGAGCAGTTCTTC
.,15,TRBJ1-1,TRBV27,.,CASSLLRGAGPEAFF,TGTGCCAGCAGTTTATTGAGAGGTGCGGGGCCTGAAGCTTTCTTT
.,13,TRBJ2-7,TRBV27,.,CASSPLPVYEQYF,TGTGCCAGCAGCCCCCTACCCGTATACGAGCAGTACTTC
.,17,TRBJ1-6,TRBV7-6,.,CASSLIPGSLTNSPLHF,TGTGCCAGCAGCCTAATTCCCGGGTCTCTTACTAATTCACCCCTCCACTTT
once,15,TRBJ2-7,TRBV19,TRBD2,CASRPSGVGYYEQYF,TGTGCCAGTAGACCTAGCGGAGTGGGATACTACGAGCAGTACTTC
.,15,TRBJ1-6,TRBV19,.,CASTISTGGNSPLHF,TGTGCCAGCACTATATCGACCGGGGGAAATTCACCCCTCCACTTT
.,13,TRBJ2-7,TRBV2,TRBD1,CASSEGTGGRQYF,TGTGCCAGCAGTGAAGGGACAGGGGGTAGGCAGTACTTC
.,16,TRBJ1-5,TRBV2,TRBD1,CASSDPTWTGDAPQHF,TGTGCCAGCAGTGACCCCACGTGGACAGGCGATGCTCCCCAGCATTTT
few,15,TRBJ1-2,TRBV7-9,.,CASSQQSSRGDGYTF,TGTGCCAGCAGCCAACAGAGTAGCAGGGGCGATGGCTACACCTTC
.,13,TRBJ2-7,TRBV13,.,CASSLNRAYEQYF,TGTGCCAGCAGCTTAAACAGGGCCTACGAGCAGTACTTC
few,18,TRBJ1-3,TRBV19,.,CASSKLSQMINSGNTIYF,TGTGCCAGTAGTAAGTTGTCGCAGATGATAAACTCTGGAAACACCATATATTTT
few,13,TRBJ2-5,TRBV28,TRBD2,CASSLGLAETQYF,TGTGCCAGCAGTTTGGGACTAGCAGAGACCCAGTACTTC
.,15,TRBJ2-7,TRBV27,TRBD2,CASSSGASGINEQYF,TGTGCCAGCAGTTCCGGGGCTAGCGGGATCAACGAGCAGTACTTC
.,14,TRBJ2-1,TRBV7-9,TRBD2,CASSFGLAGHEQFF,TGTGCCAGCAGCTTTGGACTAGCGGGGCATGAGCAGTTCTTC
.,14,TRBJ2-1,TRBV7-2,.,CASSRRGAYNEQFF,TGTGCCAGCAGCCGTCGTGGGGCTTACAATGAGCAGTTCTTC
.,14,TRBJ1-3,TRBV27,.,CASSLRESGNTIYF,TGTGCCAGCAGCTTGCGGGAGTCTGGAAACACCATATATTTT
.,16,TRBJ2-5,TRBV6-1,TRBD2,CASSANSGRAVETQYF,TGTGCCAGCAGTGCAAATAGCGGGAGGGCGGTAGAGACCCAGTACTTC
.,14,TRBJ1-2,TRBV7-8,TRBD1,CASSFRQGDYGYTF,TGTGCCAGCAGTTTCAGACAGGGAGACTATGGCTACACCTTC
.,15,TRBJ1-2,TRBV2,.,CASSDLRQGNYGYTF,TGTGCCAGCAGTGATTTAAGGCAGGGCAACTATGGCTACACCTTC
once,16,TRBJ1-1,TRBV9,.,CASSVAPTGGNTEAFF,TGTGCCAGCAGCGTAGCTCCTACGGGAGGTAACACTGAAGCTTTCTTT
.,16,TRBJ2-7,TRBV9,TRBD2,CASSVAASGGSYEQYF,TGTGCCAGCAGCGTAGCGGCTAGCGGGGGCTCCTACGAGCAGTACTTC
.,15,TRBJ2-1,TRBV27,TRBD2,CASSLAGGIYNEQFF,TGTGCCAGCAGTTTGGCGGGAGGGATATACAATGAGCAGTTCTTC
.,14,TRBJ1-3,TRBV19,.,CASTGAYTGNTIYF,TGTGCCAGTACTGGAGCTTATACTGGAAACACCATATATTTT